The rows below give T cell receptor beta chains drawn from one sample of a study of cytomegalovirus exposure and HLA in healthy donors. TCRdb's copy holds only in-frame clones and misses some; the assay was immunoSEQ multiplex PCR. The sample holds tens of thousands of clones, roughly 77% seen once. The specimen sequenced was PBMCs. These receptors all stem from a woman between 40 and 55 years old in good health and CMV-seropositive. The CDR3 runs from the conserved cysteine through the conserved F or W. The D gene is left open where the match is weak. Size is stated for part of the rows, as once, few or many counts, or as a class when the clone is expanded.

j_gene: TRBJ2-3
v_gene: TRBV5-1
d_gene: TRBD2
abundance: once
CDR3nt: TGCGCCAGCAGCATGGGGACTAGCGCGGGGATGGGGGATACGCAGTATTTT
CDR3aa: CASSMGTSAGMGDTQYF

j_gene: TRBJ2-7
v_gene: TRBV4-2
d_gene: .
abundance: .
CDR3nt: TGTGCCAGCAGCCAAGGGGCCGGTGTCTACGAGCAGTACTTC
CDR3aa: CASSQGAGVYEQYF

j_gene: TRBJ2-3
v_gene: TRBV30
d_gene: .
abundance: once
CDR3nt: TGTGCCTGGACCTCAACCCTACTAGATACGCAGTATTTT
CDR3aa: CAWTSTLLDTQYF

j_gene: TRBJ2-1
v_gene: TRBV6-1
d_gene: TRBD1
abundance: few
CDR3nt: TGTGCCAGCAGTGGACCCGGGACAGGGTTCGATGAGCAGTTCTTC
CDR3aa: CASSGPGTGFDEQFF

j_gene: TRBJ1-2
v_gene: TRBV9
d_gene: .
abundance: once
CDR3nt: TGTGCCAGCAGCGTACAGGGCCCGGGCTATGGCTACACCTTC
CDR3aa: CASSVQGPGYGYTF

j_gene: TRBJ2-3
v_gene: TRBV30
d_gene: TRBD1
abundance: .
CDR3nt: TGTGCCTGGAGTGCCCAGCCCGGGACAGGGGAGGCAGATACGCAGTATTTT
CDR3aa: CAWSAQPGTGEADTQYF

j_gene: TRBJ2-2
v_gene: TRBV27
d_gene: .
abundance: .
CDR3nt: TGTGCCAGCAGTTTGCGGGTTGGCACCGGGGAGCTGTTTTTT
CDR3aa: CASSLRVGTGELFF

j_gene: TRBJ1-3
v_gene: TRBV7-9
d_gene: .
abundance: .
CDR3nt: TGTGCCAGCAGCCCCTCTGGGGGGGCTGGAAACACCATATATTTT
CDR3aa: CASSPSGGAGNTIYF

j_gene: TRBJ2-5
v_gene: TRBV28
d_gene: TRBD1
abundance: once
CDR3nt: TGTGCCAGCAGTACCTGGACAGGGGGCTTGGAGACCCAGTACTTC
CDR3aa: CASSTWTGGLETQYF

j_gene: TRBJ1-1
v_gene: TRBV7-9
d_gene: .
abundance: .
CDR3nt: TGTGCCAGCAGCTTAAAAGGCGCGGAAAACACTGAAGCTTTCTTT
CDR3aa: CASSLKGAENTEAFF

j_gene: TRBJ1-2
v_gene: TRBV6-1
d_gene: .
abundance: .
CDR3nt: TGTGCCAGCAGTGGCAGGGACTATGGCTACACCTTC
CDR3aa: CASSGRDYGYTF

j_gene: TRBJ2-7
v_gene: TRBV6-6
d_gene: .
abundance: .
CDR3nt: TGTGCCAGCAGCGGAGGGTCGGACGAGCAGTACTTC
CDR3aa: CASSGGSDEQYF

j_gene: TRBJ2-2
v_gene: TRBV18
d_gene: TRBD1
abundance: .
CDR3nt: TGTGCCAGCTCACCTACATCAGGCACAGGGGCCGGGGAGCTGTTTTTT
CDR3aa: CASSPTSGTGAGELFF

j_gene: TRBJ2-1
v_gene: TRBV28
d_gene: TRBD2
abundance: few
CDR3nt: TGTGCCAGCAGCGGGACTAGCGGGAGGGCTTACAATGAGCAGTTCTTC
CDR3aa: CASSGTSGRAYNEQFF

j_gene: TRBJ2-7
v_gene: TRBV30
d_gene: .
abundance: few
CDR3nt: TGTGCCTGGAGCCTCCTGAGCTCCTACGAGCAGTACTTC
CDR3aa: CAWSLLSSYEQYF

j_gene: TRBJ1-5
v_gene: TRBV19
d_gene: TRBD1
abundance: .
CDR3nt: TGTGCCAGTACTCCGACAGGGGAAGGGCTCCATCAGCCCCAGCATTTT
CDR3aa: CASTPTGEGLHQPQHF

j_gene: TRBJ2-5
v_gene: TRBV19
d_gene: TRBD2
abundance: .
CDR3nt: TGTGCCAGTAGTAGGTTAGCGGGGAGTAATCAAGAGACCCAGTACTTC
CDR3aa: CASSRLAGSNQETQYF

j_gene: TRBJ2-3
v_gene: TRBV2
d_gene: TRBD1
abundance: once
CDR3nt: TGTGCCAGCACGGCCCAGGGGGTTAGCACAGATACGCAGTATTTT
CDR3aa: CASTAQGVSTDTQYF

j_gene: TRBJ1-1
v_gene: TRBV28
d_gene: TRBD1
abundance: once
CDR3nt: TGTGCCAGCAGCTCAACAGGGGGCGATAGCACTGAAGCTTTCTTT
CDR3aa: CASSSTGGDSTEAFF

j_gene: TRBJ1-1
v_gene: TRBV7-9
d_gene: .
abundance: .
CDR3nt: TGTGCCAGTGGGGGGGCCACTGAAGCTTTCTTT
CDR3aa: CASGGATEAFF

j_gene: TRBJ1-1
v_gene: TRBV9
d_gene: .
abundance: .
CDR3nt: TGTGCCAGCAGCGCCCTAGGGAGCTCTGAAGCTTTCTTT
CDR3aa: CASSALGSSEAFF

j_gene: TRBJ2-1
v_gene: TRBV6-6
d_gene: .
abundance: .
CDR3nt: TGTGCCAGCTCGGCCACACAGGGCCTCTACAATGAGCAGTTCTTC
CDR3aa: CASSATQGLYNEQFF

j_gene: TRBJ1-3
v_gene: TRBV28
d_gene: .
abundance: .
CDR3nt: TGTGCCACCATCCGTCCGGATGGGCGAAACACCATATATTTT
CDR3aa: CATIRPDGRNTIYF

j_gene: TRBJ1-1
v_gene: TRBV7-2
d_gene: .
abundance: .
CDR3nt: TGTGCCAGCAGCCCGGACATTTGGGGCACTGAAGCTTTCTTT
CDR3aa: CASSPDIWGTEAFF

j_gene: TRBJ2-3
v_gene: TRBV6-5
d_gene: TRBD1
abundance: .
CDR3nt: TGTGCCAGCGTCTTCAGGGGGCAGGAGGGGAATACGCAGTATTTT
CDR3aa: CASVFRGQEGNTQYF

j_gene: TRBJ2-6
v_gene: TRBV19
d_gene: TRBD2
abundance: .
CDR3nt: TGTGCCAGCAAGAGCGGGAGCTCTGGGGCCAACGTCCTGACTTTC
CDR3aa: CASKSGSSGANVLTF

j_gene: TRBJ2-2
v_gene: TRBV19
d_gene: TRBD2
abundance: .
CDR3nt: TGTGCCAGTACCCCCCTAGCGGGGAAAGAAACCGGGGAGCTGTTTTTT
CDR3aa: CASTPLAGKETGELFF

j_gene: TRBJ2-1
v_gene: TRBV7-9
d_gene: TRBD2
abundance: .
CDR3nt: TGTGCCAGCAGCCTACGTAGCGGGAGGGCCGATGAGCAGTTCTTC
CDR3aa: CASSLRSGRADEQFF

j_gene: TRBJ2-7
v_gene: TRBV9
d_gene: .
abundance: .
CDR3nt: TGTGCCAGCAGCGTAGCGGAGGGGTCCTACGAGCAGTACTTC
CDR3aa: CASSVAEGSYEQYF